Below are 27 T cell receptor beta chains sequenced from a single sample in a study of OX40 agonist ivuxolimab in advanced cancers. The protocol was immunoSEQ multiplex PCR, while the TCRdb copy is restricted to in-frame clones and leaves out a portion. The sample holds more than 20,000 clones, about 79% seen once. Sequences were derived from CD4+ or CD8+ T cells sorted from blood, sampled in a trial of the OX40 agonist ivuxolimab. The receptor source for this set is an adult with an advanced solid tumor such as melanoma, head and neck, liver or kidney cancer.

In DNA form, the CDR3 reads TGTGCCAGCAGCCCGGGACTAGCAAAGAATGAGCAGTTCTTC. This sequence encodes CASSPGLAKNEQFF. This chain connects TRBV5-5 to TRBJ2-1; 9 bases agree with TRBD2. From germline, CDR1 is SGHKS and CDR2 YYEKEE (reference sequence). V lost 4 bases and J lost 7; bases outside the gene matches: 6. The CDR3 length is 14 residues.

The chain recombines TRBV6-5 with TRBJ1-2; 8 bases fit TRBD1. V was pared by 4 bases and J by 4 bases, with 8 bases of the junction left unmatched. The CDR3 loop spans 15 amino acids. CDR1 MNHEY and CDR2 SVGAGI come from the germline V gene. The CDR3 coding sequence is TGTGCCAGCAGTTCTGGGACAGGTGGTACCTATGGCTACACCTTC. This gives the protein CASSSGTGGTYGYTF.

This rearrangement joins TRBV6-5 to TRBJ2-1; D not certain. The V gene lost 5 bases and the J gene lost 1 base, with 6 bases spanning the gap. The CDR3 consists of 13 residues. Germline values: CDR1 MNHEY, CDR2 SVGAGI. The CDR3 DNA is TGTGCCAGCAGTGGAAGTTCCTACAATGAGCAGTTCTTC. It yields the protein CASSGSSYNEQFF.

The genes are TRBV6-5 and TRBJ1-5; no definite D call. Looked up from germline, CDR1 is MNHEY and CDR2 is SVGAGI. CDR3 length: 14 residues. V was clipped by 5 bases and J by 7 bases, with 15 bases between them. CDR3 DNA sequence: TGTGCCAGCAGTCCAGGCTCGTCCAGGCAGCCCCAGCATTTT. It encodes CASSPGSSRQPQHF.

This clone was detected only once. The chain carries TRBV4-1 and TRBJ2-5; the match to TRBD1 covers 7 bases. Germline CDR1 MGHRA, CDR2 YSYEKL. With V trimmed by 3 bases and J by 8 bases, 12 bases remained unmatched. There are 15 residues in the CDR3. The CDR3 here is CASSHATDRTGTQYF. CDR3 in DNA: TGCGCCAGCAGCCACGCTACCGACAGGACAGGCACCCAGTACTTC.

The V gene is TRBV6-4, the J gene TRBJ2-1; 10 nucleotides match TRBD1. This CDR3 has 15 residues. CDR1 MRHNA and CDR2 SNTAGT come from the germline V gene. V was clipped by 5 bases and J by 7 bases; unmatched bases: 8. CDR3 loop: CASSTGTGVGNEQFF. The CDR3 nucleotides are TGTGCCAGCAGTACCGGGACAGGGGTTGGAAATGAGCAGTTCTTC.

The genes are TRBV6-5 and TRBJ2-3, with a possible D match to TRBD2 (6 bases). The CDR3 has 13 amino acids. Trimming pared 4 bases from V and 2 bases from J, leaving 7 bases between. CDR1 is MNHEY and CDR2 is SVGAGI in the germline V gene. CDR3 amino acids: CASSSGDTDTQYF. The CDR3 bases are TGTGCCAGCAGTTCGGGAGACACAGATACGCAGTATTTT.

This clone was counted between two and nine times. This chain connects TRBV7-9 to TRBJ1-5; TRBD1 might be the D (5 bases). The germline V gene encodes CDR1 SEHNR and CDR2 FQNEAQ (reference sequence). V lost 5 bases to trimming and J lost 1 base, with 9 bases between them. The CDR3 consists of 14 residues. The CDR3 DNA is TGTGCCAGCAGCGAAGGACACAGCAATCAGCCCCAGCATTTT. Residues: CASSEGHSNQPQHF.

This chain connects TRBV6-4 to TRBJ2-5; no clear D. This CDR3 is 11 amino acids long. V lost 3 bases to trimming and J lost 7 bases, with 6 bases between them. Germline V gives CDR1 MRHNA, CDR2 SNTAGT. The CDR3 DNA follows: TGTGCCAGCAGTGATGGTGGGACCCAGTACTTC. Its protein is CASSDGGTQYF.

The CDR3 bases are TGTGCCAGCAGCTTTACAGGGCAACACGAGCAGTACTTC. It specifies CASSFTGQHEQYF. The chain employs TRBV5-5 and TRBJ2-7; D may be TRBD1 (6 bases). CDR3 length: 13 amino acids. V gave up 2 bases and J gave up 5 bases, with 11 bases separating them. Germline CDR1 is SGHKS and CDR2 is YYEKEE (reference sequence).

V usage is TRBV5-4 and J usage is TRBJ2-3; D gene ambiguous. The CDR3 totals 18 residues. Trimming stripped 0 bases from V and 5 bases from J, with 22 bases between. CDR1 and CDR2 from the germline V gene are SGHNT and YYREEE (reference sequence). CDR3 sequence (DNA): TGTGCCAGCAGCTTGGAGGTAGCCAATCGCGCTAAACTAGATACGCAGTATTTT. Its translation is CASSLEVANRAKLDTQYF.

The gene calls are TRBV4-1 and TRBJ2-3, with unresolved D. Trimming cost V 1 base and J 4 bases, with 6 bases left between them. The CDR3 totals 13 residues. The germline V gene encodes CDR1 MGHRA and CDR2 YSYEKL. CDR3 DNA: TGCGCCAGCAGCCAAGTACCCTCAGATACGCAGTATTTT. Amino acids: CASSQVPSDTQYF.

This clone occurred a few times. The chain employs TRBV7-9 and TRBJ2-1; 10 positions agree with TRBD1. Germline loops: CDR1 SEHNR, CDR2 FQNEAQ (reference sequence). Germline trimming cut 6 bases from V and 7 bases from J; bases unmatched to any gene: 9. This CDR3 contains 15 residues. The CDR3 DNA sequence: TGTGCCAGCAGTAGTTTAGGGACAGGGGTGAATGAGCAGTTCTTC. The encoded protein is CASSSLGTGVNEQFF.

The genes are TRBV2 and TRBJ1-1, with TRBD1 as a possible D gene (5 bases). The length of the CDR3 is 13 residues. Looked up from germline, CDR1 is SNHLY and CDR2 is FYNNEI. V lost 2 bases and J lost 4, with 8 bases in between. CDR3 bases: TGTGCCAGCAGTGAAACGGGGGTCACTGAAGCTTTCTTT. This translates into CASSETGVTEAFF.

The V gene is TRBV19, the J gene TRBJ1-1; D not certain. This CDR3 spans 14 amino acids. The V gene lost 3 bases and the J gene lost 1 base, with 9 bases spanning the gap. CDR1 is LNHDA and CDR2 is SQIVND in the germline V gene (reference sequence). The CDR3 DNA follows: TGTGCCAGTAGTATTGGGCCGTCGAACACTGAAGCTTTCTTT. Protein sequence: CASSIGPSNTEAFF. The full variable domain, in which reference TRBV19 and TRBJ1-1 provide the parts outside the CDR3, is DGGITQSPKYLFRKEGQNVTLSCEQNLNHDAMYWYRQDPGQGLRLIYYSQIVNDFQKGDIAEGYSVSREKKESFPLTVTSAQKNPTAFYLCASSIGPSNTEAFFGQGTRLTVV.

The genes are TRBV27 and TRBJ2-7; no firm D call. Trimming pared 0 bases from V and 3 bases from J, leaving 6 bases between. Looked up from germline, CDR1 is MNHEY and CDR2 is SMNVEV (reference sequence). CDR3 length: 13 residues. CDR3 DNA sequence: TGTGCCAGCAGTTTATCTCCCGACTACGAGCAGTACTTC. Encoded protein: CASSLSPDYEQYF.

This clone has more than one count but fewer than ten. The chain carries TRBV19 and TRBJ2-1, with TRBD2 matching over 7 bases. Germline V lookup: CDR1 LNHDA, CDR2 SQIVND (reference sequence). This CDR3 has 17 amino acids. Germline trimming cut 0 bases from V and 0 bases from J; bases unmatched to any gene: 5. This CDR3 reads CASSIDLASGSYNEQFF. CDR3 bases: TGTGCCAGTAGTATAGATTTGGCTAGCGGCTCCTACAATGAGCAGTTCTTC.

This clone was seen a handful of times. This chain uses TRBV27 with TRBJ2-7; weak D call: TRBD2 (5 bases). From germline, CDR1 is MNHEY and CDR2 SMNVEV (reference sequence). V lost 2 bases, J lost 5 bases, and 13 bases lay in between. This CDR3 is 14 amino acids long. For the CDR3, the DNA is TGTGCCAGCAGTTTAGGAGGTCGGTTGGACGAGCAGTACTTC. It specifies CASSLGGRLDEQYF.

J is TRBJ1-2 and V is TRBV5-4, with D possibly TRBD1 on 5 matching bases. The V gene's germline CDR1 is SGHNT and CDR2 YYREEE (reference sequence). CDR3 length equals 15 residues. The V and J ends lost 1 base and 4 bases respectively, with 14 bases between them. The CDR3 loop reads CASSLWGSALYGYTF. The CDR3 DNA sequence: TGTGCCAGCAGCTTGTGGGGGTCCGCCCTCTATGGCTACACCTTC.

This clone was recorded once. The CDR3 nucleotides are TGTGCCAGCAGTCCGGGACAGGGCCGTACCAATGAGCAGTTCTTC. Amino acids: CASSPGQGRTNEQFF. The V call is TRBV2, the J call TRBJ2-1; 9 positions agree with TRBD1. Germline-derived CDR1 and CDR2 are SNHLY and FYNNEI. The V gene end was trimmed by 5 bases and the J gene end by 6 bases; junction bases not matched to a gene: 8. The CDR3 extends over 15 amino acids.

The chain has TRBV5-1 and TRBJ2-7, with a tentative D call TRBD2 (6 bases). Germline assignment: CDR1 SGHRS and CDR2 YFSETQ. CDR3 length equals 16 residues. The germline V and J ends were trimmed by 2 bases and 5 bases, with 20 bases remaining between them. The CDR3: CASSFGRVGSLDEQYF. The CDR3 DNA follows: TGCGCCAGCAGCTTTGGCCGGGTCGGGAGTCTCGACGAGCAGTACTTC.

This clone has only one observation. This rearrangement joins TRBV7-9 to TRBJ2-7; 7 bases line up with TRBD1. CDR3 length: 16 amino acids. Germline V gene sequence: CDR1 SEHNR, CDR2 FQNEAQ (reference sequence). V lost 3 bases, J lost 3 bases, and 11 bases stayed unmatched. DNA for the CDR3: TGTGCCAGCAGCTTCAATACTCGGGACAGAGACTACGAGCAGTACTTC. It specifies CASSFNTRDRDYEQYF. Complete variable domain (other parts from reference TRBV7-9 and TRBJ2-7): DTGVSQNPRHKITKRGQNVTFRCDPISEHNRLYWYRQTLGQGPEFLTYFQNEAQLEKSRLLSDRFSAERPKGSFSTLEIQRTEQGDSAMYLCASSFNTRDRDYEQYFGPGTRLTVT.

As DNA, the CDR3 is TGTGCCAGCAGTTTGGGACAGAACAATCAGCCCCAGCATTTT. It yields the protein CASSLGQNNQPQHF. This chain connects TRBV27 to TRBJ1-5; 7 bases agree with TRBD1. This CDR3 comprises 14 residues. CDR1 and CDR2 (germline): MNHEY, SMNVEV (reference sequence). With 3 bases clipped from V and 3 bases from J, the junction kept 2 bases outside the gene matches.

About this clone: A read error is likely, as this CDR3 ends without the conserved phenylalanine or tryptophan. Because the CDR3's place on the DNA is in doubt, the DNA is left out and the CDR3 is given as listed by TCRdb. The V gene is TRBV5-8, the J gene TRBJ2-6; the listed D gene, TRBD1, was not tested against the DNA. The CDR3 spans 13 amino acids, including both terminal residues. Germline lookup yields CDR1 SGHTS and CDR2 YDEGEE. This chain's CDR3 is CASSLDIRTGNPL.

V is TRBV6-5 and J is TRBJ1-2; 7 bases map to TRBD1. Per germline, CDR1 MNHEY and CDR2 SVGAGI. The trim removed 6 bases at V and 0 bases at J, leaving 7 bases unmatched. This CDR3 comprises 15 residues. This chain's CDR3 is CASRRPGQTNYGYTF. CDR3 in DNA: TGTGCCAGCAGACGTCCGGGACAGACTAACTATGGCTACACCTTC.

CDR3 amino acids: CASSYPRTGQETQYF. CDR3 DNA: TGTGCCAGCAGCTACCCTCGGACAGGACAAGAGACCCAGTACTTC. The chain recombines TRBV5-6 with TRBJ2-5; TRBD1 matches 7 bases. With 3 bases clipped from V and 2 bases from J, the junction kept 7 bases outside the gene matches. CDR1 and CDR2 from the germline V gene are SGHDT and YYEEEE. The CDR3 sequence is 15 residues long.

The rearrangement links TRBV5-1 to TRBJ2-7, with a tentative D call TRBD1 (5 bases). V was pared by 4 bases and J by 0 bases, with 14 bases between. This CDR3 is built from 15 residues. From germline, CDR1 is SGHRS and CDR2 YFSETQ. DNA of the CDR3: TGCGCCAGCAGCCCCCGGCAGGGCCCCTCCTACGAGCAGTACTTC. This gives the protein CASSPRQGPSYEQYF.